This T cell receptor (beta chain) was recovered during a study of T cell responses to AZD1222 COVID-19 vaccine. Trimming left V 5 bases short and J 2 bases short, with 12 bases between. CDR1 is MNHNS, CDR2 SASEGT, per germline. The CDR3 has 14 amino acids. Only in-frame clones appear in the TCRdb table, and some are missing; sequencing was by immunoSEQ multiplex PCR. The sample data list over 120,000 clones. V and J are TRBV6-1 and TRBJ1-2, with a possible D match to TRBD1 (5 bases). The specimen was peripheral blood. The sequence was collected from an adult in good health. CDR3 protein: CASSLWDGNYGYTF. Here the CDR3 DNA reads TGTGCCAGCAGTCTCTGGGACGGCAACTATGGCTACACCTTC.